Listed below are T cell receptor beta chains from one sample, sequenced in a study of shared clonotypes between healthy human individuals. Sequencing was performed with immunoSEQ multiplex PCR; in TCRdb, only in-frame clones are kept and a portion is missing. The table includes approximately 2.1 million clones, over 85% detected once. The material sequenced was naive CD4+ T cells from PBMCs. These receptors were collected from a man younger than 35 in good health. Some clones in this sample may be carry-over from other donors' samples. Each CDR3 is given with its conserved first and last residue. D genes are given only for firm matches. Not every row has a clone size; where given, it reads once, few, many or a size class.

.	TRBJ2-2	TRBV29-1	TRBD1	TGCAGCGTAGGGACAGGTGGGACCGGGGAGCTGTTTTTT	CSVGTGGTGELFF
.	TRBJ2-5	TRBV7-9	TRBD2	TGTGCCAGCAGCCTTATGGGACTAGCGGCCGAAGAGACCCAGTACTTC	CASSLMGLAAEETQYF
.	TRBJ1-2	TRBV5-1	.	TGCGCCAGCAGCACCGGACGGAAAAACTATGGCTACACCTTC	CASSTGRKNYGYTF
.	TRBJ1-2	TRBV6-4	.	TGTGCCAGCAGTGCCCGATCCAATGGCAGCACCTTTTGTGGTGGCTACACCTTC	CASSARSNGSTFCGGYTF
once	TRBJ1-1	TRBV19	.	TGTGCCAGTATCCTCAGGGTGGGGGCCGGTGTTAGGACTGAAGCTTTCTTT	CASILRVGAGVRTEAFF
.	TRBJ2-7	TRBV27	.	TGTGCCAGCAGTTTAGACAGGAACTCCTACGAGCAGTACTTC	CASSLDRNSYEQYF
few	TRBJ1-5	TRBV28	.	TGTGCCAGCAGCCCGAGGGACATTGGTCGTCAGCCCCAGCATTTT	CASSPRDIGRQPQHF
.	TRBJ1-4	TRBV6-5	.	TGTGCCAGCAGTTACTCCCAGCCCGGGAGTGAAAAACTGTTTTTT	CASSYSQPGSEKLFF
.	TRBJ1-4	TRBV7-9	.	TGTGCCAGCAGCTCGAGGGACCGAGAGAATGAAAAACTGTTTTTT	CASSSRDRENEKLFF
.	TRBJ2-1	TRBV6-5	TRBD2	TGTGCCAGCTCGACTAGCGGGGGCCTTAGGGAGCAGTTCTTC	CASSTSGGLREQFF
few	TRBJ1-5	TRBV28	.	TGTGCCAGCAGTTTTCGACAGTCTCAGCCCCAGCATTTT	CASSFRQSQPQHF
.	TRBJ2-7	TRBV18	TRBD2	TGTGCCAGCTCACCCCGACTAGCGGGGGCCTACGAGCAGTACTTC	CASSPRLAGAYEQYF
once	TRBJ2-1	TRBV30	TRBD2	TGTGCCTGGAGTTTATCTTTAGGGACTAGCGGGAGGGCCCGGCAGTTCTTC	CAWSLSLGTSGRARQFF
.	TRBJ1-6	TRBV30	.	TGTGCCTGGAGGGTGACAGCCAATTCACCCCTCCACTTT	CAWRVTANSPLHF
.	TRBJ1-2	TRBV25-1	.	TGTGCCAGCAGTGAACTAGGCTACTATGGCTACACCTTC	CASSELGYYGYTF
.	TRBJ2-3	TRBV11-1	TRBD2	TGTGCCAGCAGCCAAGGACTAGCGGAGAGCACAGATACGCAGTATTTT	CASSQGLAESTDTQYF
.	TRBJ2-7	TRBV4-2	TRBD2	TGTGCCAGCAGCCAAGGGTCACTAGCGGGATTAGGGCAGTACTTC	CASSQGSLAGLGQYF
.	TRBJ1-2	TRBV30	TRBD1	TGTGCCTGGAGTCGCCTCCCGGGACAGGGGAGCTATGGCTACACCTTC	CAWSRLPGQGSYGYTF
.	TRBJ1-1	TRBV6-1	.	TGTGCCAGCAGGATCCGGGATACTGAAGCTTTCTTT	CASRIRDTEAFF
.	TRBJ2-3	TRBV5-1	TRBD2	TGCGCCAGCAGCTTGTTCGCGGGAGGCACAGATACGCAGTATTTT	CASSLFAGGTDTQYF
.	TRBJ2-5	TRBV5-4	TRBD2	TGTGCCAGCAGTTCGGGACTAGCGGGAGAAGAGACCCAGTACTTC	CASSSGLAGEETQYF
.	TRBJ2-3	TRBV27	.	TGTGCCAGCAGTTTCATCGATAGCACGCAGTATTTT	CASSFIDSTQYF
.	TRBJ2-3	TRBV9	TRBD2	TGTGCCAGCAGCGCAACTAGCGGATTCACTAGCACAGATACGCAGTATTTT	CASSATSGFTSTDTQYF
.	TRBJ1-5	TRBV15	.	TGTGCCACCAGCAGTGGGGACGGTAATCAGCCCCAGCATTTT	CATSSGDGNQPQHF
.	TRBJ1-5	TRBV6-5	.	TGTGCCAGCAGCTCACGAGGGTTTCCTCAGCCCCAGCATTTT	CASSSRGFPQPQHF
.	TRBJ2-3	TRBV27	.	TGTGCCAGCAGTACTTATAGTTTAGATACGCAGTATTTT	CASSTYSLDTQYF
.	TRBJ1-4	TRBV28	TRBD1	TGTGCCAGCAGTAACATGGATTTGTTGGACAGGGGCGGTGAAAAACTGTTTTTT	CASSNMDLLDRGGEKLFF
.	TRBJ2-3	TRBV4-1	TRBD1	TGCGCCAGCAGCCAAGGCGGGACAGGGGTATCAGATACGCAGTATTTT	CASSQGGTGVSDTQYF
.	TRBJ2-7	TRBV23-1	.	TGCGCCAGCACCCGGGACATGGCCTACGAGCAGTACTTC	CASTRDMAYEQYF
.	TRBJ2-1	TRBV6-4	.	TGTGCCAGCAGCATCGAGGGGGGTGGTGAGCAGTTCTTC	CASSIEGGGEQFF
.	TRBJ2-1	TRBV6-5	.	TGTGCCAGCAGTCAGGACGCCTCGTCCTACAATGAGCAGTTCTTC	CASSQDASSYNEQFF
.	TRBJ1-3	TRBV7-2	.	TGTGCCAGCAGCTTGCAAGGGACAAACTCTGGAAACACCATATATTTT	CASSLQGTNSGNTIYF